The 24 T cell receptor beta chains below all came from one sample that was sequenced in a study of OX40 agonist ivuxolimab in advanced cancers. TCRdb's copy holds only in-frame clones and misses some; the assay was immunoSEQ multiplex PCR. The sample records 98,000 or so clones, about 91% being singletons. This specimen was CD4+ or CD8+ T cells sorted from blood, taken in a trial of the OX40 agonist ivuxolimab. All receptors derive from an adult with an advanced solid tumor such as melanoma, head and neck, liver or kidney cancer.

J is TRBJ2-7 and V is TRBV5-1; D possibly corresponds to TRBD2 (5 bases). In germline, CDR1 is SGHRS, CDR2 YFSETQ. V was trimmed by 2 bases and J by 0 bases, leaving 15 bases between them. This CDR3 spans 16 amino acids. The CDR3 DNA reads as TGCGCCAGCAGCTTTACCCAAGCGGCAGTCTCCTACGAGCAGTACTTC. Translating it yields CASSFTQAAVSYEQYF.

The chain combines TRBV6-5 with TRBJ2-7; weak D call: TRBD1 (5 bases). CDR1 and CDR2 from the germline V gene are MNHEY and SVGAGI. With 2 bases removed from V and 2 bases from J, the gap between germline ends came to 10 bases. This CDR3 has 14 residues. The DNA for the CDR3 is TGTGCCAGCAGTTACCAGGGCCCCCCCTACGAGCAGTACTTC. This sequence encodes CASSYQGPPYEQYF.

This chain links TRBV7-2 with TRBJ2-3; no reliable D call. The V end was cut by 1 base, the J end by 8 bases, with 16 bases between. This CDR3 is 15 amino acids long. Germline CDR1 reads SGHTA; CDR2 reads FQGNSA. The CDR3 region has the DNA TGTGCCAGCAGCTTAGGAGCTGGGGAAGGACGTACGCAGTATTTT. It encodes CASSLGAGEGRTQYF.

V and J are TRBV9 and TRBJ2-5; 7 nucleotides align to TRBD1. CDR3 size: 14 residues. The trim removed 2 bases at V and 4 bases at J, leaving 5 bases unmatched. CDR1 and CDR2 from the germline V gene are SGDLS and YYNGEE. The CDR3 loop reads CASSVTGMGETQYF. The CDR3 coding sequence is TGTGCCAGCAGCGTGACAGGGATGGGAGAGACCCAGTACTTC.

The J gene is TRBJ1-2, the V gene TRBV19; 10 bases are shared with TRBD1. J gave up 8 bases and V 0 bases, and 9 bases lay outside the gene matches. The CDR3 sequence is 16 residues long. Germline loops: CDR1 LNHDA, CDR2 SQIVND (reference sequence). In DNA, the CDR3 is TGTGCCAGTAGTATAGATCTCCGGGACAGGGGCAGCGGCTACACCTTC. Its protein product is CASSIDLRDRGSGYTF.

The sample holds one count of this clone. The chain joins TRBV4-2 to TRBJ2-7; perhaps D is TRBD1 or TRBD2 (5 bases each). The CDR3 totals 13 residues. V lost 4 bases and J 4 bases, leaving 11 bases between the germline ends. Germline CDR1 reads LGHNA; CDR2 reads YNFKEQ. DNA of the CDR3: TGTGCCAGCAGCCGGGACCATCAATACGAGCAGTACTTC. It yields the protein CASSRDHQYEQYF.

The rearrangement links TRBV11-2 to TRBJ2-7, with D tentatively TRBD1 (7 bases). Germline V gene sequence: CDR1 SGHAT, CDR2 FQNNGV. Trimming took off 5 bases at V and 2 bases at J, with 16 bases between the two ends. CDR3 size: 15 residues. CDR3 residues: CASSPGAGGPYEQYF. The CDR3 DNA sequence: TGTGCCAGCAGCCCGGGGGCAGGGGGACCCTACGAGCAGTACTTC.

CDR3: CASSYGQGGPYEQYF. The CDR3 coding sequence is TGTGCCAGCAGCTACGGACAGGGGGGGCCCTACGAGCAGTACTTC. The chain is built from TRBV11-2 and TRBJ2-7, with 10 bases that match TRBD1. CDR1 and CDR2 from the germline V gene are SGHAT and FQNNGV. V lost 4 bases and J lost 2; bases outside the gene matches: 5. The CDR3 contains 15 residues. Based on the CDR3 plus reference TRBV11-2 and TRBJ2-7, the full variable domain is EAGVAQSPRYKIIEKRQSVAFWCNPISGHATLYWYQQILGQGPKLLIQFQNNGVVDDSQLPKDRFSAERLKGVDSTLKIQPAKLEDSAVYLCASSYGQGGPYEQYFGPGTRLTVT.

This clone was seen a single time. V usage is TRBV5-1 and J usage is TRBJ1-1, with 8 bases fitting TRBD1. This CDR3 is 14 amino acids long. CDR1 is SGHRS, CDR2 YFSETQ, per germline. V was clipped by 4 bases and J by 4 bases; unmatched bases: 6. CDR3 residues: CASSMTGAFTEAFF. The DNA of the CDR3 is TGCGCCAGCAGCATGACAGGGGCGTTCACTGAAGCTTTCTTT.

The rearrangement links TRBV28 to TRBJ1-1; tentative D call: TRBD1 (6 bases). Trimming took 2 bases from V and 4 from J, leaving 8 bases between them. From germline, CDR1 is MDHEN and CDR2 SYDVKM. The length of the CDR3 is 13 residues. Written as DNA, the CDR3 is TGTGCCAGCAGTTTAGCAGGGGCCACTGAAGCTTTCTTT. Encoded protein: CASSLAGATEAFF.

The chain joins TRBV5-8 to TRBJ1-4; possibly TRBD1 for D (5 bases). The V end was cut by 4 bases, the J end by 0 bases, with 10 bases between. The CDR3 covers 15 residues. The germline CDR1 and CDR2 sequences are SGHTS and YDEGEE. CDR3 sequence: CASSRGGATNEKLFF. The DNA of the CDR3 is TGTGCCAGCAGCCGAGGAGGGGCAACTAATGAAAAACTGTTTTTT.

The table lists this clone with a count of one. This chain links TRBV28 with TRBJ1-4; TRBD1 agrees at 7 bases. This CDR3 contains 13 residues. The germline V gene encodes CDR1 MDHEN and CDR2 SYDVKM. Unmatched junction bases numbered 7, after V lost 5 bases and J lost 10 bases. CDR3 region: CASSGRQGRKLFF. The CDR3 DNA reads TGTGCCAGCAGTGGGAGACAGGGACGAAAACTGTTTTTT.

This chain joins TRBV5-6 and TRBJ2-7; perhaps TRBD1 as D (5 bases). This CDR3 region has 13 residues. V gave up 3 bases and J gave up 3 bases, with 10 bases separating them. Per the germline V gene, CDR1 is SGHDT and CDR2 is YYEEEE. The CDR3 sequence is CASSWGTGYEQYF. The DNA for the CDR3 is TGTGCCAGCAGCTGGGGCACAGGCTACGAGCAGTACTTC.

This chain connects TRBV7-3 to TRBJ2-3, with 9 bases identical to TRBD2. Germline trimming cut 8 bases from V and 4 bases from J; bases unmatched to any gene: 10. This CDR3 is built from 15 residues. In germline, CDR1 is SGHTA, CDR2 FQGTGA. In nucleotides, the CDR3 is TGTGCCAGCTCCGGTAGCGGGAGTTTGGCAGATACGCAGTATTTT. It codes for CASSGSGSLADTQYF.

V is TRBV21-1 and J is TRBJ2-1; whether TRBD2, the table's D call, matches the DNA was not checked. TRBV21-1 is tagged as a pseudogene. CDR3 size: 14 residues. CDR3 protein: CASRAGGPFNEQFF. The CDR3, as DNA: TGTGCCAGCCGAGCGGGAGGGCCTTTCAATGAGCAGTTCTTC.

V and J are TRBV19 and TRBJ2-2; D remains unclear. Per germline, CDR1 LNHDA and CDR2 SQIVND (reference sequence). CDR3 length equals 16 residues. Trimming took off 5 bases at V and 4 bases at J, with 17 bases between the two ends. The CDR3 spells CASSSPSEQPTGELFF. The CDR3 DNA reads as TGTGCCAGTAGTTCCCCATCAGAACAGCCCACCGGGGAGCTGTTTTTT.

The chain joins TRBV28 to TRBJ1-1; D is uncertain. The CDR3 is 14 amino acids. Trimming took off 2 bases at V and 5 bases at J, with 12 bases between the two ends. Looked up from germline, CDR1 is MDHEN and CDR2 is SYDVKM. For the CDR3, the DNA is TGTGCCAGCAGTTTACGACGGTACCTAACTGAAGCTTTCTTT. Translation gives CASSLRRYLTEAFF.

The J gene is TRBJ1-3, the V gene TRBV5-1; 8 positions agree with TRBD1. This CDR3 has 18 residues. With V trimmed by 2 bases and J by 0 bases, 10 bases remained unmatched. Per germline, CDR1 SGHRS and CDR2 YFSETQ. CDR3: CASSLAGTGAYSGNTIYF. The CDR3 coding sequence is TGCGCCAGCAGCTTAGCCGGGACAGGTGCCTACTCTGGAAACACCATATATTTT.

The J gene is TRBJ2-1, the V gene TRBV10-3, with 7 bases matching TRBD1. The germline V gene has CDR1 ENHRY and CDR2 SYGVKD. The CDR3 spans 16 residues. V was clipped by 4 bases and J by 0 bases; unmatched bases: 6. CDR3 loop: CAISASTGSSYNEQFF. CDR3 nucleotide sequence: TGTGCCATCAGTGCCTCGACAGGGAGCTCCTACAATGAGCAGTTCTTC.

This clone appeared once. The sample contains more than one DNA sequence encoding this CDR3. The chain has TRBV9 and TRBJ2-7, with 9 bases aligning to TRBD1. V dropped 7 bases and J dropped 4; count of bases not matched to a gene: 9. Germline CDR1 reads SGDLS; CDR2 reads YYNGEE. The CDR3 consists of 14 residues. The CDR3 DNA reads as TGTGCCAGCTCCGAAGGGACAGGGTCGTACGAGCAGTACTTC. Protein sequence: CASSEGTGSYEQYF. Complete variable domain (other parts from reference TRBV9 and TRBJ2-7): DSGVTQTPKHLITATGQRVTLRCSPRSGDLSVYWYQQSLDQGLQFLIQYYNGEERAKGNILERFSAQQFPDLHSELNLSSLELGDSALYFCASSEGTGSYEQYFGPGTRLTVT.

The chain links TRBV2 to TRBJ2-1; 9 bases fit TRBD2. Unmatched junction bases numbered 3, after V lost 5 bases and J lost 1 base. The germline CDR1 and CDR2 sequences are SNHLY and FYNNEI. The length of the CDR3 is 15 residues. The CDR3 DNA sequence: TGTGCCAGCAGTTTAGCGGGAGCGTCCTACAATGAGCAGTTCTTC. Its protein is CASSLAGASYNEQFF.

This chain uses TRBV18 with TRBJ2-3, with D possibly TRBD2 on 6 matching bases. The V and J ends lost 6 bases and 0 bases respectively, with 13 bases between them. CDR1 and CDR2 from the germline V gene are KGHSH and LQKENI. CDR3 length equals 15 residues. The chain's CDR3 is CASSLSRGSTDTQYF. The DNA for the CDR3 is TGTGCCAGCTCCCTATCCCGGGGGAGCACAGATACGCAGTATTTT. Looking up the rest from reference TRBV18 and TRBJ2-3 gives the full variable domain: NAGVMQNPRHLVRRRGQEARLRCSPMKGHSHVYWYRQLPEEGLKFMVYLQKENIIDESGMPKERFSAEFPKEGPSILRIQQVVRGDSAAYFCASSLSRGSTDTQYFGPGTRLTVL.

The V and J genes are TRBV7-2 and TRBJ2-7; 8 nucleotides agree with TRBD2. This CDR3 region has 14 residues. J gave up 5 bases and V 5 bases, and 8 bases lay outside the gene matches. Germline V gene data show CDR1 as SGHTA and CDR2 as FQGNSA. The CDR3 spells CASSPILAANEQYF. DNA for the CDR3: TGTGCCAGCAGCCCCATACTAGCGGCCAACGAGCAGTACTTC.

This clone has just one count. The chain combines TRBV6-4 with TRBJ2-7; D could derive from TRBD1 or TRBD2 (6 bases each). The CDR3 sequence is 13 residues long. With 5 bases removed from V and 4 bases from J, the gap between germline ends came to 12 bases. Germline V gene data show CDR1 as MRHNA and CDR2 as SNTAGT. The CDR3 here is CASSPGGGYEQYF. The CDR3, as DNA: TGTGCCAGCAGTCCCGGGGGCGGTTACGAGCAGTACTTC.